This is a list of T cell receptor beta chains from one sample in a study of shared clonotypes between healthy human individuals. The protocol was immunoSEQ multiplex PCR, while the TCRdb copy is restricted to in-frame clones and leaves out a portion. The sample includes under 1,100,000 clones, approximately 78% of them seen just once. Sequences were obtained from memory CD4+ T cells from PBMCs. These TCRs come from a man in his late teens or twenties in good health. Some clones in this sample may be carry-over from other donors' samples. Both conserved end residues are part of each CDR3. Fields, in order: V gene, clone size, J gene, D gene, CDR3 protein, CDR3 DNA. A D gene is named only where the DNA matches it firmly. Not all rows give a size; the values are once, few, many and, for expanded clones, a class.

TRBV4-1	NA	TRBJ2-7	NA	CASSQETGSGYEQYF	TGCGCCAGCAGCCAAGAGACGGGTTCGGGGTACGAGCAGTACTTC
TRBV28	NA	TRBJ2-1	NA	CASSYRPGEPQFF	TGTGCCAGCAGTTACCGCCCTGGGGAACCACAGTTCTTC
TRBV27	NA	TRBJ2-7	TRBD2	CASSFRTSGRIAYEQYF	TGTGCCAGCAGTTTTCGGACTAGCGGGAGGATTGCCTACGAGCAGTACTTC
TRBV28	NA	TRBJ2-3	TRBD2	CASGLAGITPSTDTQYF	TGTGCCAGTGGGCTAGCGGGCATCACCCCCAGCACAGATACGCAGTATTTT
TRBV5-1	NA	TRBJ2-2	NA	CASSPSANTGELFF	TGCGCCAGCAGCCCGAGCGCGAACACCGGGGAGCTGTTTTTT
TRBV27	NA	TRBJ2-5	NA	CASSPRVAVQETQYF	TGTGCCAGCAGCCCCCGAGTAGCGGTACAAGAGACCCAGTACTTC
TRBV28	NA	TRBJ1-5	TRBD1	CASTRFRGPGQPQHF	TGTGCCAGCACTCGCTTCAGGGGGCCAGGCCAGCCCCAGCATTTT
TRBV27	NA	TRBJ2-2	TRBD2	CASSSREGLHTGELFF	TGTGCCAGCAGTTCCCGGGAGGGCCTTCACACCGGGGAGCTGTTTTTT
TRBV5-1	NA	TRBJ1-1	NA	CASSLQGMNTEAFF	TGCGCCAGCAGCTTACAGGGAATGAACACTGAAGCTTTCTTT
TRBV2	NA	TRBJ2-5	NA	CASNGLTGDQYF	TGTGCCAGCAACGGCCTCACGGGGGACCAGTACTTC
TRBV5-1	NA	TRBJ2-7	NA	CASRWSREIKQYF	TGCGCCAGCCGATGGAGCAGGGAGATCAAGCAGTACTTC
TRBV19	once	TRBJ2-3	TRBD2	CASTGLAESDTQYF	TGTGCCAGTACAGGGCTAGCGGAGTCAGATACGCAGTATTTT
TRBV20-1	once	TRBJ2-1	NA	CSARDLNEQFF	TGCAGTGCTAGAGATCTGAATGAGCAGTTCTTC
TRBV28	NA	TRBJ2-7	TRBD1	CASSFLREQGAPIHEQYF	TGTGCCAGCAGTTTCTTGCGGGAACAGGGGGCCCCTATTCACGAGCAGTACTTC
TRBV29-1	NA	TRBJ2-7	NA	CSKSSPYEQYF	TGCAGCAAAAGTAGTCCCTACGAGCAGTACTTC
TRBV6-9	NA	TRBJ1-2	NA	CASRHTGFYGYTF	TGTGCCAGCAGGCACACAGGGTTCTATGGCTACACCTTC
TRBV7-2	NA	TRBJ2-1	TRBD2	CASTDGGGYNEQFF	TGTGCCAGCACCGATGGGGGGGGATACAATGAGCAGTTCTTC
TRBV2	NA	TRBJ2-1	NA	CASSEDGAYNEQFF	TGTGCCAGCAGTGAGGACGGAGCCTACAATGAGCAGTTCTTC
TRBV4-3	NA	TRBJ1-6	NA	CASSLGLFNSPLHF	TGCGCCAGCAGCCTCGGACTCTTCAATTCACCCCTCCACTTT
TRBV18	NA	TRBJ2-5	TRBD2	CASSPFGEGTQYF	TGTGCCAGCTCACCCTTTGGGGAGGGGACCCAGTACTTC
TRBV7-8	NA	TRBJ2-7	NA	CASGQTYEQYF	TGTGCATCGGGACAAACATACGAGCAGTACTTC
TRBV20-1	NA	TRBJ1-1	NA	CSVTGDTEAFF	TGCAGTGTTACTGGGGACACTGAAGCTTTCTTT
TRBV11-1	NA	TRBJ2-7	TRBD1	CASSYGQGKGSSSYEQYF	TGTGCCAGCAGCTACGGACAGGGGAAGGGCTCCAGTTCCTACGAGCAGTACTTC
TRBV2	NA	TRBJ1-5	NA	CASSVEGGNNQPQHF	TGTGCCAGCAGTGTGGAGGGGGGAAACAATCAGCCCCAGCATTTT
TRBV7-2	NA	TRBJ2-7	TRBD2	CASSLGSLAGDEQYF	TGTGCCAGCAGCTTAGGGAGCCTAGCGGGCGACGAGCAGTACTTC
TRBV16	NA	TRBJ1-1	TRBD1	CASSQYHRGPTEAFF	TGTGCCAGCAGCCAATACCACAGGGGCCCCACTGAAGCTTTCTTT
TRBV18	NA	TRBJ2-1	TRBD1	CASSQELTGTGTLEQFF	TGTGCCAGCTCACAGGAGTTAACCGGGACAGGGACTCTGGAGCAGTTCTTC